These 14 T cell receptor beta chains were all obtained from the same sample, sequenced in a study of T cell repertoires in cytomegalovirus infection. In TCRdb, the reads were re-called with MiXCR into one record per CDR3 protein. The table lists about 260,000 distinct CDR3 sequences, roughly an eighth of them singletons. The sequenced sample consisted of PBMCs. The receptors derive from a human donor in good health (CMV status not recorded). Some clones in this sample may be carry-over from other donors' samples.

Ten or more counts support this clonotype. The rearrangement joins TRBV7-2 to TRBJ1-1; 7 nucleotides agree with TRBD1. CDR1 SGHTA and CDR2 FQGNSA come from the germline V gene. V trimming: 5 bases; J trimming: 1 base; junction bases outside the gene matches: 7. This CDR3 is 15 amino acids long. CDR3 sequence reads: CASSPRGGRNTEAFF. The CDR3 nucleotides read TGTGCCAGCAGCCCTCGAGGGGGCCGGAACACTGAAGCTTTCTTT.

A note on this clonotype: A much bigger clone sits one base away, suggesting this may be a read error. The rearrangement links TRBV12-3 or TRBV12-4 to TRBJ2-7, with a possible D match to TRBD1 (6 bases). The length of the CDR3 is 15 residues. V shed 2 bases and J shed 3 bases, with 14 bases lying between them. CDR3 bases: TGTGCCAGCAGTTTATCCGGGACACTCCACTACGAGCAGTACTTC. This translates into CASSLSGTLHYEQYF.

The chain uses TRBV2 and TRBJ2-1, with D possibly TRBD1 on 5 matching bases. The CDR3 spans 14 residues. Trimming left V 6 bases short and J 6 bases short, with 15 bases between. Per the germline V gene, CDR1 is SNHLY and CDR2 is FYNNEI. The CDR3 nucleotides read TGTGCCAGCAGCCAGACAGCTAGGGGCAATGAGCAGTTCTTC. Its translation: CASSQTARGNEQFF.

This clonotype occurred many times. The rearrangement joins TRBV7-9 to TRBJ1-1; D is possibly TRBD1 (5 bases). Germline loops: CDR1 SEHNR, CDR2 FQNEAQ (reference sequence). CDR3 length: 14 residues. V dropped 5 bases and J dropped 4 bases, with 14 bases sitting between them. CDR3 sequence reads: CASSPASGTTEAFF. CDR3 DNA: TGTGCCAGCAGCCCTGCCTCGGGGACCACTGAAGCTTTCTTT.

The chain uses TRBV20-1 and TRBJ1-4; D unresolved. The CDR3 covers 12 residues. V lost 0 bases, J lost 8 bases, and 7 bases lay in between. CDR1 and CDR2 from the germline V gene are DFQATT and SNEGSKA (reference sequence). DNA for the CDR3: TGCAGTGCTAGAGAAATGGGCGAAAAACTGTTTTTT. Its translation: CSAREMGEKLFF.

Of note for this clonotype: This clone may be a read error of a much larger clone one base away. The genes are TRBV19 and TRBJ2-2, with D tentatively TRBD1 or TRBD2 (5 bases each). This CDR3 region has 14 residues. CDR1 LNHDA and CDR2 SQIVND come from the germline V gene (reference sequence). Trimming stripped 5 bases from V and 5 bases from J, with 12 bases between. CDR3 bases: TGTGCCAGTAGTTCCCCGGGGCGGACCGGGGAGCTGTTTTTT. Encoded protein: CASSSPGRTGELFF.

This clonotype appeared once. This chain joins TRBV10-2 and TRBJ1-6; TRBD1 agrees at 11 bases. This CDR3 is built from 17 residues. V was clipped by 1 base and J by 9 bases; unmatched bases: 8. Germline CDR1 reads WSHSY; CDR2 reads SAAADI. The CDR3 spells CASSELGTGGTGSPLHF. For the CDR3, the DNA is TGCGCCAGCAGTGAGTTAGGGACAGGGGGAACGGGTTCACCCCTCCACTTT.

The sample holds many counts of this clonotype. V and J are TRBV5-5 and TRBJ2-7; D ambiguous. The CDR3 extends over 14 amino acids. V shed 0 bases and J shed 1 base, with 8 bases lying between them. Germline V gene lookup returns CDR1 SGHKS and CDR2 YYEKEE (reference sequence). The CDR3, as DNA: TGTGCCAGCAGCTTGGAGCATCCATCCTACGAGCAGTACTTC. The encoded protein is CASSLEHPSYEQYF.

The chain uses TRBV4-3 and TRBJ2-5; D is undetermined. The CDR3 runs 14 residues. Deletions cut 1 base from V and 2 bases from J, with 8 bases between. Germline lookup yields CDR1 LGHNA and CDR2 YSLEER. The CDR3 DNA sequence: TGCGCCAGCAGCCAAGCGGTGGGGCAAGAGACCCAGTACTTC. Its protein is CASSQAVGQETQYF.

This clonotype was recorded at least ten times. In DNA, the CDR3 is TGTGCCAGCAGCTTAGGCTCAGGGGCGTGGGGACCTCGGGGCTACACCTTC. Translated, it gives CASSLGSGAWGPRGYTF. The chain joins TRBV7-9 to TRBJ1-2; TRBD1 is a possible D gene (6 bases). The CDR3 has 17 residues. Between the trimmed V and J ends, which lost 1 base and 8 bases, there was a span of 23 bases. Germline V lookup: CDR1 SEHNR, CDR2 FQNEAQ (reference sequence).

In this sample, this clonotype turned up many times. The J gene is TRBJ2-3, the V gene TRBV7-2; D gene ambiguous. CDR3 length: 13 residues. Germline CDR1 reads SGHTA; CDR2 reads FQGNSA. Trimming stripped 5 bases from V and 0 bases from J, with 6 bases between. The CDR3 DNA follows: TGTGCCAGCAGCGCGATTAGCACAGATACGCAGTATTTT. Its protein is CASSAISTDTQYF.

J is TRBJ2-7 and V is TRBV6-2 or TRBV6-3; 9 bases line up with TRBD1. Trimming cost V 6 bases and J 7 bases; bases outside gene matches: 7. The length of the CDR3 is 13 residues. Per germline, CDR1 MNHEY and CDR2 SVGEGT. CDR3 sequence: CASRYTGGGEQYF. CDR3 in DNA: TGTGCCAGCAGGTACACAGGGGGCGGTGAGCAGTACTTC.

This clonotype turned up a few times. This chain links TRBV12-3 or TRBV12-4 with TRBJ1-2; TRBD1 agrees at 7 bases. There are 12 residues in the CDR3. The ends lost 7 bases at V and 8 bases at J; junction bases unmatched: 7. CDR3 residues: CASTGTAPGYTF. In DNA form, the CDR3 reads TGTGCCAGCACTGGGACAGCACCGGGCTACACCTTC.

This clonotype was observed many times. CDR3 protein: CASSLGGHEAFF. The CDR3 DNA follows: TGTGCCAGCAGCTTAGGGGGCCATGAAGCTTTCTTT. V gene TRBV7-2 combines with J gene TRBJ1-1; maybe TRBD1 (5 bases). Germline assignment: CDR1 SGHTA and CDR2 FQGNSA. Trimming shortened V by 1 base and J by 7 bases, and 7 bases separated the two germline ends. The CDR3 has 12 amino acids.